The present T cell receptor (beta chain) was sequenced within a study of technical replicates of blood from a few donors. The assay was immunoSEQ multiplex PCR, and TCRdb's table has in-frame clones only and misses some. The sample records about 97,000 clones, around 96% being singletons. V was pared by 2 bases and J by 3 bases, with 5 bases between. The germline V gene encodes CDR1 MDHEN and CDR2 SYDVKM. The CDR3 runs to 13 residues. This chain uses TRBV28 with TRBJ2-1; D not resolved. The source of this sequence is a human donor in good health. Material: T cells isolated from PBMCs. The CDR3 coding sequence is TGTGCCAGCAGTTTAGGCAGCTACAATGAGCAGTTCTTC. It codes for CASSLGSYNEQFF.